Reported below is one T cell receptor (beta chain). No antigen is known for it. The data are from a study of T cell responses to AZD1222 COVID-19 vaccine. Study-wide findings and caveats: Along spike, vaccine-associated CD4 TCRs were found throughout, with dominance at 160-218 and 743-854.

The CDR3 sequence is 18 residues long. CDR1 and CDR2 (germline): MGHRA, YSYEKL. Trimming took 1 base from V and 0 from J, leaving 17 bases between them. Only in-frame clones appear in the TCRdb table, and some are missing; sequencing was by immunoSEQ multiplex PCR. The table lists 200,000 to 250,000 clones, roughly 94% of them singletons. This TCR came from an adult who received the MenACWY meningococcal vaccine as a control. V usage is TRBV4-1 and J usage is TRBJ2-3; D could derive from TRBD1 or TRBD2 (5 bases each). Specimen: peripheral blood, collected 28 days after the second dose of the MenACWY control vaccine. CDR3 in DNA: TGCGCCAGCAGCCAAGGGACCCAGGAGGCAGGGAGCACAGATACGCAGTATTTT. It codes for CASSQGTQEAGSTDTQYF.